The 22 T cell receptor beta chains in this list originate from one sample, sequenced in a study of Graves' ophthalmopathy and Graves' hyperthyroidism. TCR beta CDR3 amplification used RNA transcripts. Investigators did first-round RT-PCR with HTBI primers, then second-round multiplex PCR. TCRdb passed the multiplex PCR reads through MiXCR, listing each CDR3 protein once. The sample gives approximately 700,000 distinct CDR3 sequences, about 41% of which show up once; more than 2.5% is in the top ten. Material for sequencing was peripheral blood. These receptors were obtained from an adult man with Graves' ophthalmopathy.

The J gene is TRBJ2-5, the V gene TRBV7-7; 7 bases align to TRBD2. This CDR3 is 15 amino acids long. Per germline, CDR1 SSHAT and CDR2 FNYEAQ (reference sequence). In DNA, the CDR3 is TGTGCTAGAGATCTTGGCGGGGGTGCACAAGAGACCCAGTACTTC. As protein: CARDLGGGAQETQYF.

This clonotype has a count of ten or more. This chain links TRBV2 with TRBJ1-2; D ambiguous. The CDR3 runs 16 residues. The germline V and J ends were trimmed by 0 bases and 4 bases, with 15 bases remaining between them. Germline V gene sequence: CDR1 SNHLY, CDR2 FYNNEI. CDR3: CASSEAGGSHFYGYTF. DNA for the CDR3: TGTGCCAGCAGTGAAGCAGGAGGGTCTCACTTCTATGGCTACACCTTC.

There are many counts of this clonotype. DNA of the CDR3: TGTGCCAGTAGTAATGACGGGGGGGCCCAGACCCAGTACTTC. Protein product: CASSNDGGAQTQYF. This chain joins TRBV19 and TRBJ2-5; 8 positions agree with TRBD2. There are 14 residues in the CDR3. Germline V gene sequence: CDR1 LNHDA, CDR2 SQIVND (reference sequence). With V trimmed by 4 bases and J by 6 bases, 7 bases remained unmatched.

This clonotype was found many times. V gene TRBV2 combines with J gene TRBJ1-5, with unresolved D. V lost 7 bases, J lost 7 bases, and 17 bases lay in between. The CDR3 length is 14 residues. The germline gives CDR1 SNHLY, CDR2 FYNNEI. As DNA, the CDR3 is TGTGCCAGCACTAAAGGAGGATTGGGGCAGCCCCAGCATTTT. This gives the protein CASTKGGLGQPQHF. Filled out from reference TRBV2 and TRBJ1-5, the complete variable domain reads EPEVTQTPSHQVTQMGQEVILRCVPISNHLYFYWYRQILGQKVEFLVSFYNNEISEKSEIFDDQFSVERPDGSNFTLKIRSTKLEDSAMYFCASTKGGLGQPQHFGDGTRLSIL.

This clonotype was seen repeatedly, ten times or more. The CDR3 loop is CASRSGTGAFF. The CDR3 nucleotides are TGTGCCAGCAGGTCCGGGACCGGAGCTTTCTTT. This chain links TRBV7-8 with TRBJ1-1, with D possibly being TRBD1 (5 bases). Germline V gene sequence: CDR1 SGHVS, CDR2 FQNEAQ. The V gene lost 6 bases and the J gene lost 10 bases, with 12 bases spanning the gap. The CDR3 totals 11 residues.

With respect to this clonotype: A read error may be the cause here, since a much bigger clone is one base away. The genes are TRBV5-1 and TRBJ2-5; 9 bases align to TRBD1. Germline CDR1 is SGHRS and CDR2 is YFSETQ. This CDR3 spans 16 amino acids. The CDR3 sequence: CASSLEGQGAWEIQYF. The CDR3 DNA reads as TGCGCCAGCAGCTTGGAGGGACAGGGTGCTTGGGAGATCCAGTACTTC.

This chain uses TRBV20-1 with TRBJ1-2; TRBD1 matches at 11 bases. The V segment lost 1 base and the J segment 5 bases; nucleotides outside the gene matches: 3. Per the germline V gene, CDR1 is DFQATT and CDR2 is SNEGSKA (reference sequence). This CDR3 contains 14 residues. CDR3 protein: CSARGTGGNYGYTF. CDR3 nucleotides: TGCAGTGCTAGAGGGACAGGGGGCAATTATGGCTACACCTTC.

A few counts support this clonotype. This chain uses TRBV2 with TRBJ1-5, with D perhaps TRBD1 (6 bases). This CDR3 has 15 amino acids. Per germline, CDR1 SNHLY and CDR2 FYNNEI. V lost 6 bases and J 1 base, leaving 13 bases between the germline ends. The CDR3 coding sequence is TGTGCCAGCAGGGAGGGGGAAAGGAGCAATCAGCCCCAGCATTTT. This encodes CASREGERSNQPQHF. The variable domain in full, completed from reference TRBV2 and TRBJ1-5, reads EPEVTQTPSHQVTQMGQEVILRCVPISNHLYFYWYRQILGQKVEFLVSFYNNEISEKSEIFDDQFSVERPDGSNFTLKIRSTKLEDSAMYFCASREGERSNQPQHFGDGTRLSIL.

V usage is TRBV24-1 and J usage is TRBJ2-2; possibly TRBD2 for D (5 bases). Per the germline V gene, CDR1 is KGHDR and CDR2 is SFDVKD. This CDR3 spans 13 amino acids. The V and J ends lost 10 bases and 9 bases respectively, with 17 bases between them. The CDR3 sequence is CATAGGDGRELFF. The CDR3 DNA is TGTGCCACAGCTGGAGGTGACGGCAGGGAGCTGTTTTTT.

This chain uses TRBV14 with TRBJ2-2, with 11 positions matching TRBD1. This CDR3 region has 24 residues. Germline loops: CDR1 SGHDN, CDR2 FVKESK. V shed 0 bases and J 4 bases; nucleotides not matched to a gene: 25. The CDR3 nucleotides are TGTGCCAGCAGCCAAGATCGGAGGTTGGACAGGGGGCCGGGAAACCTGGTCGGCACCGGGGAGCTGTTTTTT. Translated, it gives CASSQDRRLDRGPGNLVGTGELFF. The whole variable domain, remainder taken from reference TRBV14 and TRBJ2-2, is EAGVTQFPSHSVIEKGQTVTLRCDPISGHDNLYWYRRVMGKEIKFLLHFVKESKQDESGMPNNRFLAERTGGTYSTLKVQPAELEDSGVYFCASSQDRRLDRGPGNLVGTGELFFGEGSRLTVL.

Comment on this clonotype: A read error may explain this, as a much larger clone is one base away. V is TRBV6-1 and J is TRBJ1-1; D may be TRBD1 (6 bases). The CDR3 sequence is 14 residues long. With 3 bases removed from V and 5 bases from J, the gap between germline ends came to 13 bases. CDR1 and CDR2 (germline): MNHNS, SASEGT. The CDR3 DNA follows: TGTGCCAGCAGTGAGGACGGGGGGCGGACTGAAGCTTTCTTT. Translating it yields CASSEDGGRTEAFF.

This clonotype was observed many times. J is TRBJ2-5 and V is TRBV7-2, with 10 bases lining up with TRBD1. The CDR3 is 15 amino acids. In germline, CDR1 is SGHTA, CDR2 FQGNSA. Trimming removed 1 base from V and 5 bases from J; junction bases left unmatched: 4. CDR3 nucleotides: TGTGCCAGCAGCTTAGGGACAGGGGGTTTGGAGACCCAGTACTTC. Amino acid sequence: CASSLGTGGLETQYF.

The genes are TRBV20-1 and TRBJ1-2, with D tentatively TRBD1 (6 bases). Germline CDR1 DFQATT, CDR2 SNEGSKA (reference sequence). V shed 1 base and J shed 0 bases, with 21 bases lying between them. This CDR3 has 18 amino acids. The CDR3, as DNA: TGCAGTGCTAGAGGGTTGTCGGACAGAGGTAGCGCTAACTATGGCTACACCTTC. Its protein is CSARGLSDRGSANYGYTF.

This clonotype came up many times. V gene TRBV29-1 combines with J gene TRBJ2-5, with D perhaps TRBD2 (5 bases). The germline CDR1 and CDR2 sequences are SQVTM and ANQGSEA. The V end lost 5 bases, the J end lost 4 bases, and 8 bases lay between the germline ends. The CDR3 is made up of 11 amino acids. DNA of the CDR3: TGCAGCGTTAGAGGGAGAGAGACCCAGTACTTC. The encoded protein is CSVRGRETQYF.

Regarding this clonotype: Sequence at one end of the junction differs from germline and may be a read error. The chain is built from TRBV7-8 and TRBJ2-3; D gene uncertain. Looked up from germline, CDR1 is SGHVS and CDR2 is FQNEAQ. This CDR3 has 14 amino acids. The CDR3 here is CASSQSTSTDTQYF. As DNA, the CDR3 is TGCGCCAGCAGCCAATCCACGAGCACAGATACGCAGTATTTT. Full variable domain (outside the CDR3, taken from reference TRBV7-8 and TRBJ2-3): GAGVSQSPRYKVAKRGQDVALRCDPISGHVSLFWYQQALGQGPEFLTYFQNEAQLDKSGLPSDRFFAERPEGSVSTLKIQRTQQEDSAVYLCASSQSTSTDTQYFGPGTRLTVL.

This clonotype was detected only once. The chain has TRBV29-1 and TRBJ1-2; D is possibly TRBD1 (6 bases). Trimming cost V 4 bases and J 1 base, with 10 bases left between them. Germline V gene data show CDR1 as SQVTM and CDR2 as ANQGSEA. CDR3 length equals 13 residues. In nucleotides, the CDR3 is TGCAGCGTTGCTGGGGGACATAACTATGGCTACACCTTC. Translation: CSVAGGHNYGYTF.

This clonotype was picked up many times. The CDR3 DNA is TGCAGTGCGGCGGGGGGCCCCTACGAGCAGTACTTC. This gives the protein CSAAGGPYEQYF. The chain employs TRBV20-1 and TRBJ2-7; 8 bases fit TRBD2. Germline CDR1 DFQATT, CDR2 SNEGSKA (reference sequence). The CDR3 extends over 12 amino acids. V was clipped by 6 bases and J by 2 bases; unmatched bases: 3.

This clonotype was seen ten or more times. The chain links TRBV29-1 to TRBJ2-7, with 10 bases aligning to TRBD1. CDR1 and CDR2 (germline): SQVTM, ANQGSEA. J was trimmed by 4 bases and V by 7 bases; bases with no gene match: 7. This CDR3 is built from 13 residues. The CDR3 protein is CSAHGTGAYEQYF. Here the CDR3 DNA reads TGCAGCGCCCACGGGACAGGGGCGTACGAGCAGTACTTC.

This clonotype has ten or more counts. The chain combines TRBV10-3 with TRBJ1-2; no clear D gene. The germline V gene has CDR1 ENHRY and CDR2 SYGVKD. V shed 3 bases and J shed 0 bases, with 8 bases lying between them. CDR3 size: 14 residues. The DNA for the CDR3 is TGTGCCATCAGTGATCTGGGAGCTAACTATGGCTACACCTTC. This codes for CAISDLGANYGYTF.

This clonotype appeared many times. This sequence joins TRBV9 and TRBJ2-5; D is ambiguous. Germline CDR1 and CDR2: SGDLS and YYNGEE. The ends were cut back, 2 bases at V and 5 bases at J, with 13 bases in the middle. The CDR3 is made up of 14 amino acids. The CDR3 DNA reads TGTGCCAGCAGCGTCCGGTCAATCGGGGAGACCCAGTACTTC. This gives the protein CASSVRSIGETQYF.

The CDR3, as DNA: TGTGCCAGCAGCCCAATCCGGGGGCTAGCACCAGGATTGTCTGGCTACACCTTC. Its protein is CASSPIRGLAPGLSGYTF. The chain joins TRBV10-3 to TRBJ1-2, with D perhaps TRBD1 (6 bases). CDR3 length: 18 residues. The V and J ends lost 10 bases and 7 bases respectively, with 34 bases between them. CDR1 ENHRY and CDR2 SYGVKD come from the germline V gene.

This clonotype was picked up many times. At one boundary the junction diverges from the germline segment, which might be a read error. The chain employs TRBV7-2 and TRBJ2-7; 11 nucleotides agree with TRBD1. Germline-derived CDR1 and CDR2 are SGHTA and FQGNSA. This CDR3 contains 14 residues. CDR3 residues: CANSPGQGGNEQYF. The CDR3 bases are TGTGCCAACAGCCCGGGACAGGGGGGCAACGAGCAGTACTTC.